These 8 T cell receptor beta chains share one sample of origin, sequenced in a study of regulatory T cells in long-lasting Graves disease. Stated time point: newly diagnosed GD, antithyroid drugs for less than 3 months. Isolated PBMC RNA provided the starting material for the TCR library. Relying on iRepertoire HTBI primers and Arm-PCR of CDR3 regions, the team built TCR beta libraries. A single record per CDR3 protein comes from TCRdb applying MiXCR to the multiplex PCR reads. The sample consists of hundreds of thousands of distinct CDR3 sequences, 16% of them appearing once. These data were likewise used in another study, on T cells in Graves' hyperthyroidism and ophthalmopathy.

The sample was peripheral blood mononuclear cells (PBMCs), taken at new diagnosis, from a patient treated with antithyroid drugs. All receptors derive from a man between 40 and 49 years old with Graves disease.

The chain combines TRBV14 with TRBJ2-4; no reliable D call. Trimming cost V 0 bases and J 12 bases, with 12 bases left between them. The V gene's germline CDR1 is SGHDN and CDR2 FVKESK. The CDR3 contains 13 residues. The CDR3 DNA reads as TGTGCCAGCAGCCAAGAGCGTAAGGGTCGTCAGTACTTC. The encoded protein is CASSQERKGRQYF. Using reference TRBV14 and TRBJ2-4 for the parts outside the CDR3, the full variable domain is EAGVTQFPSHSVIEKGQTVTLRCDPISGHDNLYWYRRVMGKEIKFLLHFVKESKQDESGMPNNRFLAERTGGTYSTLKVQPAELEDSGVYFCASSQERKGRQYFGAGTRLSVL.

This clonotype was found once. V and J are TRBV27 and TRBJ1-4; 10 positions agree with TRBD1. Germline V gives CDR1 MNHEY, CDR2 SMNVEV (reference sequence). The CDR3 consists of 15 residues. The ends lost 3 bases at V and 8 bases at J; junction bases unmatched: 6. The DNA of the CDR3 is TGTGCCAGCAGTTTCCGACAGGGGGCGGGGGAAAAACTGTTTTTT. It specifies CASSFRQGAGEKLFF.

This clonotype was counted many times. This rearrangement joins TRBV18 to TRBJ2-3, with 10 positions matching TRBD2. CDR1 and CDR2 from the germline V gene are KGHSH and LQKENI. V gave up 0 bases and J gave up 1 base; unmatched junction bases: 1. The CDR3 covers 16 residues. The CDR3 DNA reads TGTGCCAGCTCACCACCCACTAGCGGGGGCACAGATACGCAGTATTTT. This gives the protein CASSPPTSGGTDTQYF.

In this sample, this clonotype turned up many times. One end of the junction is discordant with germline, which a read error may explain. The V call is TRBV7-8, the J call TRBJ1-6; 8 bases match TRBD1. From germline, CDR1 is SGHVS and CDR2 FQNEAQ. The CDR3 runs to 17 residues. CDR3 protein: CASSRTGPRRDNSPLHF. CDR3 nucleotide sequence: TGTGCCAGCAGTCGGACAGGGCCTCGGCGGGATAATTCGCCCCTCCACTTT.

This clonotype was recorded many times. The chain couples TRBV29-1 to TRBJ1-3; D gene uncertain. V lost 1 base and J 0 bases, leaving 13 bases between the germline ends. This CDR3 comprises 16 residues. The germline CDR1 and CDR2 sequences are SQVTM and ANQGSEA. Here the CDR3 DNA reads TGCAGCGTTGAAGGTCCGACCCTAAGCTCTGGAAACACCATATATTTT. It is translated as CSVEGPTLSSGNTIYF. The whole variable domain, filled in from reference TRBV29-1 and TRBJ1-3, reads SAVISQKPSRDICQRGTSLTIQCQVDSQVTMMFWYRQQPGQSLTLIATANQGSEATYESGFVIDKFPISRPNLTFSTLTVSNMSPEDSSIYLCSVEGPTLSSGNTIYFGEGSWLTVV.

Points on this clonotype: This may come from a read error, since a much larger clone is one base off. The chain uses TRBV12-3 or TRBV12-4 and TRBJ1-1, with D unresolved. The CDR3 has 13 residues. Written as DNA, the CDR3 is TGTGCCAGCAGTTTTTATGGCGACACTGAAGCTTCCTTT. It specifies CASSFYGDTEASF.

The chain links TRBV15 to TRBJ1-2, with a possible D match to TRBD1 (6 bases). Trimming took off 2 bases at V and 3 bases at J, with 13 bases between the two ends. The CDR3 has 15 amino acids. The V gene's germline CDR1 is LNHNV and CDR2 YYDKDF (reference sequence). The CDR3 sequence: CATSRFRDTDYGYTF. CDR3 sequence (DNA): TGTGCCACCAGCAGATTCCGGGACACAGACTATGGCTACACCTTC.

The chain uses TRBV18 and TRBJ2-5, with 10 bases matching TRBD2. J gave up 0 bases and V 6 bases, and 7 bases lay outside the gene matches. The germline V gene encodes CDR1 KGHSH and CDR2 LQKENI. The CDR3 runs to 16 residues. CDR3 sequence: CASSIELAGYQETQYF. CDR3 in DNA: TGTGCCAGCTCTATCGAACTAGCGGGGTACCAAGAGACCCAGTACTTC.